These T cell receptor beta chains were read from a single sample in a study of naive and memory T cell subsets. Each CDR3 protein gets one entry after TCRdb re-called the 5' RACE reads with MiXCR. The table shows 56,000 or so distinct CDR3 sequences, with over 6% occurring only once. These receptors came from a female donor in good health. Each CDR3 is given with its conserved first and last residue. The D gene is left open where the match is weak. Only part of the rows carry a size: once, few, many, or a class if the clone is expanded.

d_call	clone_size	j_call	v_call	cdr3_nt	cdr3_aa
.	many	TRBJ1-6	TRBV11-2	TGTGCCAGCAGCTTAGATCCCAATTCACCCCTCCACTTT	CASSLDPNSPLHF
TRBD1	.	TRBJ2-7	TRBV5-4	TGTGCCAGCAGCCAGGGGGTAGTCTACGAGCAGTACTTC	CASSQGVVYEQYF
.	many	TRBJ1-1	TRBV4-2	TGTGCCAGCAGCCAAGATCCCGAGGGGAGGGGTACTGAAGCTTTCTTT	CASSQDPEGRGTEAFF
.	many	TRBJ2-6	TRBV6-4	TGTGCCAGCAGTGACGGATTCTCTGGGGCCAACGTCCTGACTTTC	CASSDGFSGANVLTF
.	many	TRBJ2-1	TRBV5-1	TGCGCCAGCAGCCCCGGGCGTCTGGGCGGGGGCCGTACCTCCATTGAGCAGTTCTTC	CASSPGRLGGGRTSIEQFF
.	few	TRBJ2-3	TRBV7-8	TGTGCCAGCAGCCAACGGGTAGCGGATAGCACAGATACGCAGTATTTT	CASSQRVADSTDTQYF
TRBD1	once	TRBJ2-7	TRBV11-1	TGTGCCAGCAGTAATCGCGGGACAGGCTCCTACGAGCAGTACTTC	CASSNRGTGSYEQYF
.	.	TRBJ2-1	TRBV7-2	TGTGCCAGCAGCCGGGACTACAATGAGCAGTTCTTC	CASSRDYNEQFF
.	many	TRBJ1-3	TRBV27	TGTGCCAGCAGATCAGGGGCGAATGGAAACACCATATATTTT	CASRSGANGNTIYF
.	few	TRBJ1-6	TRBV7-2	TGTGCCAGCAGCTTACGGGCCCCCGGCTTCAATTCACCCCTCCACTTT	CASSLRAPGFNSPLHF
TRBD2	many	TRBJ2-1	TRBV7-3	TGTGCCAGCAGCCACTCTAGCGGGGGGCCTAATGAGCAGTTCTTC	CASSHSSGGPNEQFF
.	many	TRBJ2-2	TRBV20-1	TGCAGTCCCGGGCGCCCCTTGAACACCGGGGAGCTGTTTTTT	CSPGRPLNTGELFF
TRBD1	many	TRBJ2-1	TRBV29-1	TGCAGCGTTCGACAGGGTCTGGATTGGAATGAGCAGTTCTTC	CSVRQGLDWNEQFF
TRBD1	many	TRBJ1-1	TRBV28	TGTGCCAGCAACCTCCCTCCCGGGACAGCGAACACTGAAGCTTTCTTT	CASNLPPGTANTEAFF
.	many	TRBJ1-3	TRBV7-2	TGTGCCAGCAGAGAGGGGGGGTCTGGAAACACCATATATTTT	CASREGGSGNTIYF
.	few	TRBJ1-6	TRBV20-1	TGCAGTGCTAGGATTCCTTTGGGAAACGTTAATTCACCCCTCCACTTT	CSARIPLGNVNSPLHF
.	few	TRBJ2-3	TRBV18	TGTGCCAGCTCACCACGGGATCCAGATACGCAGTATTTT	CASSPRDPDTQYF
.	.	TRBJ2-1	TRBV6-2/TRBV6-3	TGTGCCAGCAGTTTACAGGGAGTACCCTACAATGAGCAGTTCTTC	CASSLQGVPYNEQFF
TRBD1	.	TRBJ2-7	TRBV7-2	TGTGCCAGCAGCTTAGCTACAGGGGGCGAGCAGTACTTC	CASSLATGGEQYF
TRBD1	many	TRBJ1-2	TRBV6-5	TGTGCCAGCAGTGGTCCGGGACAGGGTGGCTATGGCTACACCTTC	CASSGPGQGGYGYTF
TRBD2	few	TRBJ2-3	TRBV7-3	TGTGCCAGCAGCTTAAGGGGCGGGGGGGCTGGTACAGATACGCAGTATTTT	CASSLRGGGAGTDTQYF
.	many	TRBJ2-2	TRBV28	TGTGCCAGCACTCAAGGGGGTCTCAGGGGCCACACCGGGGAGCTGTTTTTT	CASTQGGLRGHTGELFF
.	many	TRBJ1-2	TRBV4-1	TGCGCCAGCAGCCAAGAGGTTGACAGATTAAGGACCTTC	CASSQEVDRLRTF
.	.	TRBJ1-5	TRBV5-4	TGTGCCAGCAGCTCTGATAGCAATCAGCCCCAGCATTTT	CASSSDSNQPQHF
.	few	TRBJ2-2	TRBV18	TGTGCCAGCTCACCACGGCTACCGGGACTGAACACCGGGGAGCTGTTTTTT	CASSPRLPGLNTGELFF
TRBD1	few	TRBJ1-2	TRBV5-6	TGTGCCAGCACCGGGACAGGGAACCTATATGGCTACACCTTC	CASTGTGNLYGYTF
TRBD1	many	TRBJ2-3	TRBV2	TGTGCCAGCTCCGCACAGGGGCATTCAACAGATACGCAGTATTTT	CASSAQGHSTDTQYF
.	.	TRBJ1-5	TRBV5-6	TGTGCCAGCAGCTTGATGGGTAGCAATCAGCCCCAGCATTTT	CASSLMGSNQPQHF
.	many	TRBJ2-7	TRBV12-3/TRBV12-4	TGTGCCAGCAGCAATAGCGGAAGCTCCTACGAGCAGTACTTC	CASSNSGSSYEQYF
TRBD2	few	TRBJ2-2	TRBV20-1	TGCAGTGCTACCGGGGGGGCGAACACCGGGGAGCTGTTTTTT	CSATGGANTGELFF
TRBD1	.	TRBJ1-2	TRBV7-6	TGTGCCAGCAGCGAACGACCGGGACAGCCTTATGGCTACACCTTC	CASSERPGQPYGYTF
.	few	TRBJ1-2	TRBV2	TGTGCCAGCACAGACAATAACTATGGCTACACCTTC	CASTDNNYGYTF
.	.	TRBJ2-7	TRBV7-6	TGTGCCAGCAGCCCCCCGGGGGTCTCCTACGAGCAGTACTTC	CASSPPGVSYEQYF
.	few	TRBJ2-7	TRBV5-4	TGTGCCAGCAGCCGGTGGGGGATCGGGTCTCACGAGCAGTACTTC	CASSRWGIGSHEQYF
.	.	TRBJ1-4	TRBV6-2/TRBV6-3	TGTGCCAGCAGCTTCCCCGGGTCGCAGAATGAAAAACTGTTTTTT	CASSFPGSQNEKLFF
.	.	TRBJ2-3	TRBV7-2	TGTGCCAGCAGCTCCCGCCGGACGGCTAGCACAGATACGCAGTATTTT	CASSSRRTASTDTQYF
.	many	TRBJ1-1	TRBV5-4	TGTGCCAGCAGCGGAGGCAGGGTGTACACTGAAGCTTTCTTT	CASSGGRVYTEAFF
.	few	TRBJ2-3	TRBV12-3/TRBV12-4	TGTGCCAGCTGGCCAGATACGCAGTATTTT	CASWPDTQYF
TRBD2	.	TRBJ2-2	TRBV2	TGTGCCAGCAGTGAGGGGGGGAAACTCACCGGGGAGCTGTTTTTT	CASSEGGKLTGELFF
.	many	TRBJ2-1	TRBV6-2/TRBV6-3	TGTGCCAGCAGTTACAGGGGCGGGGACAGCTCCAATGAGCAGTTCTTC	CASSYRGGDSSNEQFF
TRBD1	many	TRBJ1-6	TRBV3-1	TGTGCCAGCAGCCACAGGGGGGCCTATAATTCACCCCTCCACTTT	CASSHRGAYNSPLHF
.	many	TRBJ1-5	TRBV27	TGTGCCAGCAGTTTAAGCTGGAGCCGGGGTAGCAATCAGCCCCAGCATTTT	CASSLSWSRGSNQPQHF
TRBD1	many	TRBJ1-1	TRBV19	TGTGCCAGTAGTCCTCGACAGGGTGGAGCTGAAGCTTTCTTT	CASSPRQGGAEAFF
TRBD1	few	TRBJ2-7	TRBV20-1	TGCAGTGCTAGAGACTCCGGACAGGGCGCCTACGAGCAGTACTTC	CSARDSGQGAYEQYF
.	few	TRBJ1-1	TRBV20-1	TGCAGTCCACGAACCCCCCCAGCTTTCTTT	CSPRTPPAFF